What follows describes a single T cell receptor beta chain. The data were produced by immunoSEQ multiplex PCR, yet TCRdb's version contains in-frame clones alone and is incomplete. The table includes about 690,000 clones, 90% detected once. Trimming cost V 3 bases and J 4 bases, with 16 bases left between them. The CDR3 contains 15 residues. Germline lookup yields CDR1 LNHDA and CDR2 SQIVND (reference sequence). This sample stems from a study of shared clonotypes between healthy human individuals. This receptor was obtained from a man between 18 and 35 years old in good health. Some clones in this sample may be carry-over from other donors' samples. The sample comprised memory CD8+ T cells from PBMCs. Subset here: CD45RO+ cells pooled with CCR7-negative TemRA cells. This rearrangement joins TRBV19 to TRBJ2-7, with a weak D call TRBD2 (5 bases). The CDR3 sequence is CASSMGLGRGYEQYF. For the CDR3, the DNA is TGTGCCAGTAGTATGGGCCTGGGGAGAGGTTACGAGCAGTACTTC.